These 26 T cell receptor beta chains were sequenced from one sample in a study of shared clonotypes between healthy human individuals (dated by TCRdb to the early 2020s). Libraries came from the immunoSEQ multiplex PCR assay. This is the immuneACCESS table as TCRdb keeps it, with only in-frame sequences that have V and J called. A part of the clones is gone; compared with another copy, unresolved V genes explain less than half, and the rest is unexplained. The sample has 850,000 to 1,100,000 clones on record, roughly 77% of them singletons. The ten largest clones take up approximately 0.9% of the sample. The material sequenced was memory CD4+ T cells from PBMCs. Explained via the paper, the cell subset or site label denotes: CD45RA-negative fraction. The receptor source for this set is a man between 18 and 29 years old in good health. Some clones in this sample may be carry-over from other donors' samples.

CDR3 sequence reads: CASSGQGTREQYF. CDR3 coding DNA: TGTGCCAGCAGTGGCCAGGGAACGAGGGAGCAGTACTTC. The genes are TRBV25-1 and TRBJ2-7; tentative D call: TRBD1 (5 bases). The length of the CDR3 is 13 residues. The V gene's germline CDR1 is MGHDK and CDR2 SYGVNS. The V end lost 4 bases, the J end lost 7 bases, and 14 bases lay between the germline ends.

The V call is TRBV6-1, the J call TRBJ2-7; D possibly corresponds to TRBD1 (6 bases). V lost 4 bases and J lost 5, with 9 bases in between. The CDR3 extends over 12 amino acids. Germline values: CDR1 MNHNS, CDR2 SASEGT. The chain's CDR3 is CASSGYRDEQYF. The CDR3 nucleotides read TGTGCCAGCAGTGGGTACAGGGACGAGCAGTACTTC.

A note on this clone: One base away lies a much larger clone, so this may be a sequencing read error. The same CDR3 also results from other DNA sequences found in this sample. This sequence joins TRBV29-1 and TRBJ2-7; D unresolved. The germline V gene encodes CDR1 SQVTM and CDR2 ANQGSEA. The V end was cut by 4 bases, the J end by 4 bases, with 11 bases between. CDR3 length: 12 residues. The CDR3 spells CSVAAHGYEQYF. Written as DNA, the CDR3 is TGCAGCGTTGCGGCTCACGGTTACGAGCAGTACTTC.

The chain recombines TRBV2 with TRBJ1-5; no firm D call. The CDR3 loop spans 17 amino acids. Trimming took off 5 bases at V and 0 bases at J, with 17 bases between the two ends. CDR1 is SNHLY, CDR2 FYNNEI, per germline. CDR3 protein: CASSSLPRPLSNQPQHF. CDR3 coding DNA: TGTGCCAGCAGTTCCCTCCCCAGGCCCCTTAGCAATCAGCCCCAGCATTTT.

The V gene is TRBV19, the J gene TRBJ1-5, with TRBD1 identical over 7 bases. The CDR3 totals 15 residues. Looked up from germline, CDR1 is LNHDA and CDR2 is SQIVND (reference sequence). V lost 5 bases, J lost 7 bases, and 11 bases stayed unmatched. The CDR3 nucleotides are TGTGCCAGTAGTGGACGAGACAGGGTCGTCCAGCCCCAGCATTTT. Its translation: CASSGRDRVVQPQHF.

The chain uses TRBV7-3 and TRBJ2-7; a possible D gene is TRBD1 (6 bases). The CDR3 runs 13 residues. Looked up from germline, CDR1 is SGHTA and CDR2 is FQGTGA. The V end lost 2 bases, the J end lost 7 bases, and 12 bases lay between the germline ends. CDR3 nucleotide sequence: TGTGCCAGCAGCTTACATTCAGGGGAGGAGCAGTACTTC. The encoded protein is CASSLHSGEEQYF.

This clone was recorded many times. This rearrangement joins TRBV19 to TRBJ2-1; D gene ambiguous. The V gene's germline CDR1 is LNHDA and CDR2 SQIVND (reference sequence). Trimming pared 3 bases from V and 4 bases from J, leaving 10 bases between. CDR3 length equals 14 residues. CDR3 DNA sequence: TGTGCCAGTAGTATTGGTCTTCTGTACAATGAGCAGTTCTTC. The encoded protein is CASSIGLLYNEQFF.

The genes are TRBV7-7 and TRBJ2-2; D is uncertain. The CDR3 is 14 amino acids. CDR1 and CDR2 from the germline V gene are SSHAT and FNYEAQ (reference sequence). Trimming left V 5 bases short and J 1 base short, with 8 bases between. The CDR3 sequence: CASSLAGNTGELFF. CDR3 in DNA: TGTGCCAGCAGCCTCGCAGGGAACACCGGGGAGCTGTTTTTT. Full variable domain (outside the CDR3, taken from reference TRBV7-7 and TRBJ2-2): GAGVSQSPRYKVTKRGQDVTLRCDPISSHATLYWYQQALGQGPEFLTYFNYEAQPDKSGLPSDRFSAERPEGSISTLTIQRTEQRDSAMYRCASSLAGNTGELFFGEGSRLTVL.

V usage is TRBV5-1 and J usage is TRBJ2-5; no clear D. Trimming took 4 bases from V and 6 from J, leaving 19 bases between them. This CDR3 contains 15 residues. Germline CDR1 reads SGHRS; CDR2 reads YFSETQ. Here the CDR3 DNA reads TGCGCCAGCAGCCCCTCGACTGGGGATGGAAAGACCCAGTACTTC. Translated, it gives CASSPSTGDGKTQYF.

The chain uses TRBV4-2 and TRBJ1-2; the D gene is possibly TRBD1 (6 bases). CDR3 length: 14 residues. Germline lookup yields CDR1 LGHNA and CDR2 YNFKEQ. V was pared by 4 bases and J by 4 bases, with 13 bases between. CDR3 sequence: CASSRNRDGYGYTF. The CDR3 bases are TGTGCCAGCAGCCGCAACAGGGACGGCTATGGCTACACCTTC.

V usage is TRBV7-2 and J usage is TRBJ2-1; 8 nucleotides line up with TRBD2. V trimming: 6 bases; J trimming: 6 bases; junction bases outside the gene matches: 10. This CDR3 is built from 15 residues. Germline values: CDR1 SGHTA, CDR2 FQGNSA. CDR3 in DNA: TGTGCCAGCAGACGTAATACCGGGACTAGCAATGAGCAGTTCTTC. Translated: CASRRNTGTSNEQFF.

Remarks on this clone: Other DNA sequences from this sample encode an identical CDR3 as well. The rearrangement uses TRBV11-2 and TRBJ2-7; no firm D call. Trimming took off 0 bases at V and 0 bases at J, with 6 bases between the two ends. CDR1 and CDR2 from the germline V gene are SGHAT and FQNNGV. The CDR3 runs 14 residues. The CDR3 coding sequence is TGTGCCAGCAGCTTAGATCGGACCTCCTACGAGCAGTACTTC. Translation gives CASSLDRTSYEQYF.

This clone has only a few counts. The chain employs TRBV18 and TRBJ1-1; D unresolved. Germline V lookup: CDR1 KGHSH, CDR2 LQKENI. Deletions cut 2 bases from V and 1 base from J, with 8 bases between. The CDR3 runs 14 residues. DNA of the CDR3: TGTGCCAGCTCACCAACCACTCAGAACACTGAAGCTTTCTTT. This encodes CASSPTTQNTEAFF.

This clone appeared once. The J gene is TRBJ2-2, the V gene TRBV11-3, with D possibly being TRBD1 (5 bases). V shed 6 bases and J shed 4 bases, with 15 bases lying between them. Germline V gene sequence: CDR1 SGHNT, CDR2 YENEEA. The CDR3 is 15 amino acids. The CDR3 sequence: CASRRSQGSTGELFF. CDR3 nucleotides: TGTGCCAGCAGGAGGAGCCAGGGTAGCACCGGGGAGCTGTTTTTT.

The J gene is TRBJ2-1, the V gene TRBV4-1; maybe TRBD2 (5 bases). Germline CDR1 and CDR2: MGHRA and YSYEKL. The germline V and J ends were trimmed by 1 base and 2 bases, with 15 bases remaining between them. The CDR3 runs to 17 residues. The CDR3 protein is CASSQGAPGKAYNEQFF. The CDR3 coding sequence is TGCGCCAGCAGCCAAGGCGCTCCGGGGAAGGCCTACAATGAGCAGTTCTTC.

The chain has TRBV19 and TRBJ2-7; perhaps TRBD1 as D (6 bases). Germline V gene lookup returns CDR1 LNHDA and CDR2 SQIVND (reference sequence). There are 11 residues in the CDR3. V lost 7 bases, J lost 7 bases, and 11 bases lay in between. The DNA for the CDR3 is TGTGCCAGTAAGGGGGTCGGAGAGCAGTACTTC. It translates to CASKGVGEQYF.

J is TRBJ2-7 and V is TRBV5-1, with a possible D match to TRBD1 (6 bases). The CDR3 spans 16 residues. V was shortened by 1 base and J by 0 bases, with 14 bases between the two germline ends. Germline V gene lookup returns CDR1 SGHRS and CDR2 YFSETQ. This chain's CDR3 is CASSLLGQSFSYEQYF. The CDR3 region has the DNA TGCGCCAGCAGCTTGCTTGGACAGTCTTTCTCCTACGAGCAGTACTTC.

The sample holds a few counts of this clone. The rearrangement joins TRBV28 to TRBJ1-4; a possible D gene is TRBD1 (5 bases). CDR1 and CDR2 (germline): MDHEN, SYDVKM. The CDR3 contains 15 residues. V lost 5 bases and J 7 bases, leaving 17 bases between the germline ends. The CDR3 protein is CASSQPGTLSEKLFF. The CDR3 DNA follows: TGTGCCAGCAGTCAACCCGGGACCCTGAGTGAAAAACTGTTTTTT. Drawing the rest from reference TRBV28 and TRBJ1-4, the complete variable domain is DVKVTQSSRYLVKRTGEKVFLECVQDMDHENMFWYRQDPGLGLRLIYFSYDVKMKEKGDIPEGYSVSREKKERFSLILESASTNQTSMYLCASSQPGTLSEKLFFGSGTQLSVL.

This chain connects TRBV2 to TRBJ2-2; D is possibly TRBD1 (5 bases). Germline V lookup: CDR1 SNHLY, CDR2 FYNNEI. This CDR3 has 15 residues. The ends were cut back, 8 bases at V and 2 bases at J, with 15 bases in the middle. The CDR3 sequence: CASARGSSNTGELFF. Here the CDR3 DNA reads TGTGCCAGCGCTAGGGGAAGTTCCAACACCGGGGAGCTGTTTTTT.

This clone was picked up one time. The V and J genes are TRBV14 and TRBJ2-7; D call uncertain. Per the germline V gene, CDR1 is SGHDN and CDR2 is FVKESK. Trimming removed 3 bases at V and 1 base at J, with 4 bases between. CDR3 length: 12 amino acids. CDR3 in DNA: TGTGCCAGCAGCCATCCATCCTACGAGCAGTACTTC. As protein: CASSHPSYEQYF. Together with reference TRBV14 and TRBJ2-7, the CDR3 gives the full variable domain: EAGVTQFPSHSVIEKGQTVTLRCDPISGHDNLYWYRRVMGKEIKFLLHFVKESKQDESGMPNNRFLAERTGGTYSTLKVQPAELEDSGVYFCASSHPSYEQYFGPGTRLTVT.

This chain joins TRBV27 and TRBJ2-7; D is ambiguous. The CDR3 extends over 12 amino acids. Germline CDR1 and CDR2: MNHEY and SMNVEV (reference sequence). Trimming took 7 bases from V and 3 from J, leaving 10 bases between them. The chain's CDR3 is CASMGISYEQYF. DNA of the CDR3: TGTGCCAGCATGGGCATAAGCTACGAGCAGTACTTC.

The rearrangement uses TRBV2 and TRBJ1-3, with D tentatively TRBD1 (6 bases). Germline V gene sequence: CDR1 SNHLY, CDR2 FYNNEI. The CDR3 spans 16 residues. V dropped 7 bases and J dropped 2 bases, with 18 bases sitting between them. The chain's CDR3 is CASKRSGAWTGNTIYF. As DNA, the CDR3 is TGTGCCAGCAAGAGGTCGGGGGCTTGGACTGGAAACACCATATATTTT.

The chain has TRBV12-5 and TRBJ2-3, with TRBD2 identical over 10 bases. Trimming took 4 bases from V and 5 from J; bases not matched to a gene: 3. The germline V gene encodes CDR1 LGHNT and CDR2 FRNRAP. The CDR3 consists of 14 residues. CDR3 nucleotides: TGTGCTAGTGGTTCCGGGACTAGCGAAGATACGCAGTATTTT. Protein sequence: CASGSGTSEDTQYF.

The chain is built from TRBV5-6 and TRBJ1-2; 7 bases line up with TRBD1. CDR1 SGHDT and CDR2 YYEEEE come from the germline V gene. This CDR3 spans 13 amino acids. V was pared by 4 bases and J by 8 bases, with 8 bases of the junction left unmatched. CDR3 DNA: TGTGCCAGCAGCCGACAGGGCGAAGAGGGCTACACCTTC. Translation gives CASSRQGEEGYTF.

The chain employs TRBV25-1 and TRBJ2-5, with 8 positions matching TRBD1. This CDR3 has 13 residues. Germline V gives CDR1 MGHDK, CDR2 SYGVNS. With 9 bases clipped from V and 4 bases from J, the junction kept 7 bases outside the gene matches. CDR3 amino acids: CASPGQGAETQYF. The DNA for the CDR3 is TGTGCCAGTCCGGGGCAGGGGGCAGAGACCCAGTACTTC.

This clone was recorded only once. One end of the junction is discordant with germline, which a read error may explain. V is TRBV5-1 and J is TRBJ1-4; D gene unclear. CDR3 size: 13 residues. Germline CDR1 SGHRS, CDR2 YFSETQ. The CDR3 DNA reads as TGCGCCAGCAGCTTCATACCGGACGGCCCGCCGTGGTTT. Its translation: CASSFIPDGPPWF.